The 28 T cell receptor beta chains below all came from one sample that was sequenced in a study of CD8+ T cells in alopecia areata. Extracted RNA was reverse transcribed, and the resulting cDNA served as sequencing template. Assay: immunoSEQ multiplex PCR; the TCRdb copy retains only in-frame clones and omits some. The data hold 90,000 to 150,000 clones, with about 61% observed a single time. The sequencing sample was made of CD4+ T cells sorted from blood. The receptor source for this set is a human donor in good health.

The chain carries TRBV29-1 and TRBJ2-5; D might be TRBD1 (6 bases). The CDR3 consists of 13 residues. The V gene's germline CDR1 is SQVTM and CDR2 ANQGSEA. Trimming removed 5 bases at V and 5 bases at J, with 15 bases between. The chain's CDR3 is CSVSSRGLETQYF. The CDR3 DNA reads TGCAGCGTTTCGTCCAGGGGCCTGGAGACCCAGTACTTC.

The V and J genes are TRBV6-5 and TRBJ1-2; 9 bases are a match to TRBD1. The germline gives CDR1 MNHEY, CDR2 SVGAGI. Trimming at V came to 7 bases and at J to 2 bases, leaving 5 bases not matched to a gene. The CDR3 spans 14 residues. This CDR3 is CASTRTGVNYGYTF. DNA for the CDR3: TGTGCCAGCACCAGGACAGGGGTGAACTATGGCTACACCTTC.

This clone was detected only a few times. The chain employs TRBV2 and TRBJ2-5, with TRBD1 matching over 12 bases. The CDR3 has 14 amino acids. V lost 6 bases to trimming and J lost 4 bases; unmatched junction nucleotides: 3. Germline CDR1 is SNHLY and CDR2 is FYNNEI. The CDR3 reads CASRGQGARETQYF. In DNA form, the CDR3 reads TGTGCCAGCAGGGGACAGGGGGCGCGAGAGACCCAGTACTTC.

The rearrangement joins TRBV6-6 to TRBJ2-3; no reliable D call. V lost 10 bases and J 2 bases, leaving 16 bases between the germline ends. CDR3 length equals 14 residues. Per germline, CDR1 MNHNY and CDR2 SVGAGI (reference sequence). The CDR3 DNA follows: TGTGCCACAACTACCGGGCCGCACACAGATACGCAGTATTTT. It yields the protein CATTTGPHTDTQYF.

V usage is TRBV13 and J usage is TRBJ1-4; 7 bases are a match to TRBD1. Per the germline V gene, CDR1 is PRHDT and CDR2 is FYEKMQ (reference sequence). The CDR3 length is 14 residues. V dropped 4 bases and J dropped 8; count of bases not matched to a gene: 7. CDR3 protein: CASSSDRVGEKLFF. CDR3 sequence (DNA): TGTGCCAGCAGCTCCGACAGGGTAGGGGAAAAACTGTTTTTT.

The chain couples TRBV29-1 to TRBJ2-5, with 7 bases matching TRBD1. The V and J ends lost 0 bases and 5 bases, in that order; junction bases with no gene match: 6. The CDR3 is made up of 14 amino acids. Per germline, CDR1 SQVTM and CDR2 ANQGSEA. The CDR3 coding sequence is TGCAGCGTTGAAGATCAGGGGGATCGGGAGACCCAGTACTTC. It translates to CSVEDQGDRETQYF.

The chain recombines TRBV11-2 with TRBJ2-3; TRBD2 aligns across 11 bases. This CDR3 spans 16 amino acids. CDR1 SGHAT and CDR2 FQNNGV come from the germline V gene. The trim removed 4 bases at V and 5 bases at J, leaving 8 bases unmatched. CDR3 region: CASSWNVAGGRDTQYF. The CDR3 DNA sequence: TGTGCCAGCAGCTGGAACGTAGCGGGGGGGCGAGATACGCAGTATTTT.

J is TRBJ2-2 and V is TRBV5-6, with D perhaps TRBD1 (5 bases). V dropped 0 bases and J dropped 4 bases, with 19 bases sitting between them. Germline V gene lookup returns CDR1 SGHDT and CDR2 YYEEEE. The CDR3 consists of 18 residues. CDR3 DNA: TGTGCCAGCAGCTTGGAGGTTTCAAGGCAGCAGGGCACCGGGGAGCTGTTTTTT. It translates to CASSLEVSRQQGTGELFF.

The chain is built from TRBV5-6 and TRBJ1-5; 9 positions match TRBD1. Losses at the gene ends were 4 bases for V and 7 bases for J; bases not matched to a gene: 6. The germline V gene encodes CDR1 SGHDT and CDR2 YYEEEE. The CDR3 runs 14 residues. The chain's CDR3 is CASSRGTGKQPQHF. The CDR3 DNA sequence: TGTGCCAGCAGCCGAGGGACAGGGAAGCAGCCCCAGCATTTT.

The V and J genes are TRBV7-9 and TRBJ2-5; D is possibly TRBD2 (6 bases). V was pared by 4 bases and J by 1 base, with 16 bases between. Germline V gene lookup returns CDR1 SEHNR and CDR2 FQNEAQ (reference sequence). This CDR3 spans 16 amino acids. The CDR3 protein is CASSSRDAGSQETQYF. CDR3 sequence (DNA): TGTGCCAGCAGCTCGCGGGACGCAGGATCCCAAGAGACCCAGTACTTC.

The CDR3: CASSYSGGASDTQYF. In nucleotides, the CDR3 is TGTGCCAGCAGTTATAGCGGGGGGGCATCGGATACGCAGTATTTT. This chain connects TRBV6-6 to TRBJ2-3; 11 bases are a match to TRBD2. Germline CDR1 and CDR2: MNHNY and SVGAGI (reference sequence). CDR3 length equals 15 residues. The V segment lost 3 bases and the J segment 6 bases; nucleotides outside the gene matches: 5.

The V and J genes are TRBV29-1 and TRBJ1-5; TRBD1 might be the D (6 bases). The V and J ends lost 6 bases and 1 base respectively, with 10 bases between them. Germline CDR1 is SQVTM and CDR2 is ANQGSEA. This CDR3 region has 13 residues. This CDR3 is CSVSDRSNQPQHF. The CDR3 DNA reads TGCAGCGTGAGCGACAGGAGCAATCAGCCCCAGCATTTT.

The chain employs TRBV7-2 and TRBJ2-3; possible D gene TRBD1, 5 bases. The CDR3 has 14 amino acids. V lost 3 bases, J lost 3 bases, and 10 bases lay in between. Germline loops: CDR1 SGHTA, CDR2 FQGNSA. The CDR3 reads CASSLRRGTDTQYF. The CDR3 DNA reads TGTGCCAGCAGCTTGCGTAGGGGAACAGATACGCAGTATTTT. The full variable domain, its missing parts supplied by reference TRBV7-2 and TRBJ2-3, is GAGVSQSPSNKVTEKGKDVELRCDPISGHTALYWYRQSLGQGLEFLIYFQGNSAPDKSGLPSDRFSAERTGGSVSTLTIQRTQQEDSAVYLCASSLRRGTDTQYFGPGTRLTVL.

The gene calls are TRBV23-1 and TRBJ2-2; no clear D gene. TRBV23-1 qualifies as an ORF whose function is uncertain. Trimming cost V 0 bases and J 4 bases, with 12 bases left between them. The CDR3 has 16 amino acids. The CDR3 region is CASSQSPRPVTGELFF. The DNA for the CDR3 is TGCGCCAGCAGTCAATCCCCCCGTCCCGTCACCGGGGAGCTGTTTTTT.

V and J are TRBV10-3 and TRBJ2-2, with D uncertain. Per germline, CDR1 ENHRY and CDR2 SYGVKD. The CDR3 extends over 14 amino acids. V lost 2 bases to trimming and J lost 3 bases, with 7 bases between them. The CDR3 bases are TGTGCCATCAGTGAGGGCACTTACACCGGGGAGCTGTTTTTT. This gives the protein CAISEGTYTGELFF.

A note on this clone: It is likely a read error, because the conserved phenylalanine at the end of the CDR3 is missing. The rearrangement links TRBV6-5 to TRBJ1-2, with no clear D. The germline V gene encodes CDR1 MNHEY and CDR2 SVGAGI. The V end lost 7 bases, the J end lost 2 bases, and 8 bases lay between the germline ends. The CDR3 extends over 12 amino acids. CDR3 DNA sequence: TGTGCCAGCAAAGCGGACAACTATGGCTACACCTCC. It codes for CASKADNYGYTS.

V is TRBV29-1 and J is TRBJ2-1, with TRBD2 matching 8 bases. The CDR3 has 12 residues. Germline V gene sequence: CDR1 SQVTM, CDR2 ANQGSEA. The junction had 6 bases not matched to a gene; V was cut back by 4 bases and J by 10 bases. DNA for the CDR3: TGCAGCGTTGTACGGGGGGGCTGGGAGCAGTTCTTC. Residues: CSVVRGGWEQFF.

The chain uses TRBV4-1 and TRBJ2-5, with TRBD2 as a possible D gene (5 bases). Germline CDR1 and CDR2: MGHRA and YSYEKL. The CDR3 consists of 15 residues. Trimming left V 5 bases short and J 5 bases short, with 18 bases between. Here the CDR3 DNA reads TGCGCCAGCAGCTCGACGCGGACTCTGGGGGAGACCCAGTACTTC. This encodes CASSSTRTLGETQYF.

The chain joins TRBV25-1 to TRBJ2-1; D remains unclear. The CDR3 runs 14 residues. Germline lookup yields CDR1 MGHDK and CDR2 SYGVNS. Deletions cut 3 bases from V and 0 bases from J, with 6 bases between. The CDR3 loop reads CASSDPSSYNEQFF. The CDR3 nucleotides read TGTGCCAGCAGTGATCCGAGCTCCTACAATGAGCAGTTCTTC.

This clone has more than one count but fewer than ten. The rearrangement joins TRBV30 to TRBJ1-2, with D possibly being TRBD1 (5 bases). This CDR3 contains 8 residues. The germline V gene encodes CDR1 GTSNPN and CDR2 SVGIG (reference sequence). V was trimmed by 8 bases and J by 12 bases, leaving 10 bases between them. The CDR3: CAGGDHTF. The CDR3 nucleotides read TGTGCCGGGGGGGACCACACCTTC.

There are a few counts of this clone. The chain couples TRBV29-1 to TRBJ2-7, with D perhaps TRBD1 or TRBD2 (5 bases each). The CDR3 consists of 13 residues. The germline V and J ends were trimmed by 4 bases and 1 base, with 11 bases remaining between them. Germline CDR1 SQVTM, CDR2 ANQGSEA. The CDR3 DNA follows: TGCAGCGTTGTTTCGGGGCTTTCCTACGAGCAGTACTTC. As protein: CSVVSGLSYEQYF.

This chain uses TRBV5-6 with TRBJ1-1, with D tentatively TRBD1 (6 bases). The germline CDR1 and CDR2 sequences are SGHDT and YYEEEE. The CDR3 contains 11 residues. The V end was cut by 3 bases, the J end by 8 bases, with 8 bases between. The CDR3 nucleotides are TGTGCCAGCAGCTATGACAGGGAAGCTTTCTTT. Its protein is CASSYDREAFF.

The chain combines TRBV7-6 with TRBJ2-7, with 8 bases that match TRBD1. In germline, CDR1 is SGHVS, CDR2 FNYEAQ. The CDR3 consists of 15 residues. With V trimmed by 2 bases and J by 2 bases, 5 bases remained unmatched. The CDR3 spells CASSLSTGGTYEQYF. Here the CDR3 DNA reads TGTGCCAGCAGCTTAAGTACAGGGGGTACCTACGAGCAGTACTTC.

A single count supports this clone. This chain joins TRBV4-1 and TRBJ2-5; TRBD2 aligns across 10 bases. The CDR3 is made up of 18 amino acids. Germline assignment: CDR1 MGHRA and CDR2 YSYEKL. V lost 0 bases and J lost 2; bases outside the gene matches: 9. The CDR3 here is CASSQDVFLAGAQETQYF. DNA of the CDR3: TGCGCCAGCAGCCAAGATGTTTTCCTAGCGGGGGCTCAAGAGACCCAGTACTTC.

On this clone: A read error may produce the germline difference seen at one junction end. The chain employs TRBV19 and TRBJ2-3, with a possible D match to TRBD2 (6 bases). Germline V lookup: CDR1 LNHDA, CDR2 SQIVND (reference sequence). The CDR3 sequence is 13 residues long. For the CDR3, the DNA is TGTGCCAGTAGCACAGGTCCGGCTCGGGGGATGGATTTT. As protein: CASSTGPARGMDF.

The genes are TRBV19 and TRBJ1-6, with 7 bases that match TRBD1. This CDR3 region has 15 residues. Germline V gene sequence: CDR1 LNHDA, CDR2 SQIVND (reference sequence). V was clipped by 4 bases and J by 9 bases; unmatched bases: 9. CDR3 sequence: CASSSPGTAGSPLHF. The CDR3 coding sequence is TGTGCCAGTAGTAGCCCCGGGACAGCCGGTTCACCCCTCCACTTT.

The V and J genes are TRBV29-1 and TRBJ2-5; TRBD2 matches 9 bases. Germline trimming cut 1 base from V and 4 bases from J; bases unmatched to any gene: 4. This CDR3 is built from 14 residues. Germline CDR1 is SQVTM and CDR2 is ANQGSEA. CDR3 bases: TGCAGCGTTGAAGTTGTTAGCGGGGGAGAGACCCAGTACTTC. This sequence encodes CSVEVVSGGETQYF.

The chain joins TRBV7-9 to TRBJ2-7; 11 nucleotides line up with TRBD1. Trimming at V came to 3 bases and at J to 7 bases, leaving 5 bases not matched to a gene. The CDR3 is 14 residues long. The germline V gene encodes CDR1 SEHNR and CDR2 FQNEAQ (reference sequence). CDR3 sequence reads: CASSFGQGAWEQYF. The CDR3, as DNA: TGTGCCAGCAGCTTTGGACAGGGGGCTTGGGAGCAGTACTTC.